Presented here are 7 T cell receptor beta chains from one specimen sequenced in a study of identical twins. Each CDR3 protein gets one entry after TCRdb re-called the 5' RACE reads with MiXCR. The sample lists 1.5 million to 2 million distinct CDR3 sequences; under 35% were seen once. Sequencing was performed on cord blood. Receptor source: a newborn girl in good health.

The V call is TRBV3-1, the J call TRBJ1-2; unclear D gene. Trimming shortened V by 1 base and J by 2 bases, and 11 bases separated the two germline ends. The CDR3 runs to 15 residues. The germline V gene encodes CDR1 LGHDT and CDR2 YNNKEL (reference sequence). CDR3 sequence reads: CASSQGRHSNYGYTF. The CDR3, as DNA: TGTGCCAGCAGCCAAGGCCGCCACAGCAACTATGGCTACACCTTC.

The sample holds one count of this clonotype. The chain combines TRBV6-1 with TRBJ1-1, with TRBD1 as a possible D gene (5 bases). The CDR3 covers 15 residues. Trimming took off 3 bases at V and 5 bases at J, with 16 bases between the two ends. Germline loops: CDR1 MNHNS, CDR2 SASEGT. The chain's CDR3 is CASSDAPGRRTEAFF. CDR3 DNA sequence: TGTGCCAGCAGTGACGCCCCGGGACGTCGGACTGAAGCTTTCTTT.

Comment on this clonotype: One end of the junction fails to match germline, which may point to a read error. This chain uses TRBV11-3 with TRBJ2-7; no definite D call. The CDR3 totals 12 residues. From germline, CDR1 is SGHNT and CDR2 YENEEA. The CDR3 here is CVSSLDGYEQYF. The CDR3 nucleotides are TGTGTCAGCAGCTTAGATGGGTACGAGCAGTACTTC.

This clonotype was detected ten times or more. The junction shows a germline mismatch at one end, possibly a read error. The rearrangement links TRBV5-1 to TRBJ2-2, with 9 bases that match TRBD1. This CDR3 comprises 14 residues. The germline CDR1 and CDR2 sequences are SGHRS and YFSETQ. The CDR3 reads CASSLGQGTGELFF. CDR3 coding DNA: TGTGCCAGCAGTTTGGGACAGGGCACCGGGGAGCTGTTTTTT.

V usage is TRBV7-9 and J usage is TRBJ2-1, with 7 bases identical to TRBD2. J was trimmed by 4 bases and V by 2 bases; bases with no gene match: 14. The CDR3 consists of 18 residues. Germline V gene data show CDR1 as SEHNR and CDR2 as FQNEAQ (reference sequence). CDR3 region: CASSLWGRASATYNEQFF. CDR3 coding DNA: TGTGCCAGCAGCTTATGGGGGAGGGCCAGCGCTACTTACAATGAGCAGTTCTTC.

The table lists this clonotype with many counts. The chain employs TRBV6-2 or TRBV6-3 and TRBJ2-7; D unclear. This CDR3 contains 14 residues. Trimming took 2 bases from V and 0 from J, leaving 8 bases between them. CDR1 and CDR2 (germline): MNHEY, SVGEGT. The CDR3 is CASSYGRRSYEQYF. The CDR3 nucleotides are TGTGCCAGCAGTTACGGACGCCGCTCCTACGAGCAGTACTTC.

Of note for this clonotype: At one end, the junction sequence differs from germline, possibly due to a read error. The chain links TRBV13 to TRBJ1-6; D is perhaps TRBD1 (5 bases). The CDR3 length is 14 residues. Per germline, CDR1 PRHDT and CDR2 FYEKMQ (reference sequence). In DNA form, the CDR3 reads TGTGCCAGCAGCTTAGGGACAGAGGGTTCACCCCCCCACTTT. Translation: CASSLGTEGSPPHF.